This TCR beta chain stems from a study of blood T cell repertoires in COVID-19. Study as a whole: Samples of COVID-19 (acute and convalescent) were obtained from the United States, Italy and Spain.

Germline V gives CDR1 LGHDT, CDR2 YNNKEL (reference sequence). V lost 1 base and J lost 4; bases outside the gene matches: 0. The CDR3 covers 13 residues. The age range of participants was 18 to 89 years, with residence in about two dozen US areas. Donors of Cohort 3 who recovered were those that had two negative PCRs, clearance, or symptom resolution. Per the study methods: Amplification of reference gene primers provided the estimated nucleated cell counts. Using immunoSEQ multiplex PCR, the repertoire was profiled, and TCRdb retains in-frame clones only, with some absent. For V, J and clone size, that table is used; D and trimming come from the DNA. The sample carries 150,000 to 200,000 clones, under 90% recorded once.

What was sequenced was PBMCs or T cells enriched from blood (not recorded which). This clonotype originated in a man between 50 and 59 years old who had recovered from COVID-19. V and J are TRBV3-1 (or the pseudogene TRBV3-2) and TRBJ2-7, with 8 positions matching TRBD2. This CDR3 is CASSQASGYEQYF. The CDR3 bases are TGTGCCAGCAGCCAAGCTAGCGGGTACGAGCAGTACTTC.